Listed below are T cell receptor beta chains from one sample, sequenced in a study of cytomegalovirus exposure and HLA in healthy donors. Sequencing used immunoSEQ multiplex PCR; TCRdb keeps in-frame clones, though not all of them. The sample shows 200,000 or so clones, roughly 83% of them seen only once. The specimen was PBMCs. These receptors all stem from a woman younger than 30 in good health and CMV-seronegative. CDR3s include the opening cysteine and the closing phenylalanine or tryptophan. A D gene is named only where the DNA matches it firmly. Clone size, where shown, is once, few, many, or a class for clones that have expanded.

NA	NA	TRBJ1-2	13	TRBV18	TGTGCCAGCTCACCCTCGAGGGACTATGGCTACACCTTC	CASSPSRDYGYTF
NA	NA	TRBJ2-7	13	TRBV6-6	TGTGCCAGCAGTCGAGGACTGGACTACGAGCAGTACTTC	CASSRGLDYEQYF
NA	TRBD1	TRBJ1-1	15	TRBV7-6	TGTGCCAGCAGCTTGGGGACAGGGTTGGCCACTGAAGCTTTCTTT	CASSLGTGLATEAFF
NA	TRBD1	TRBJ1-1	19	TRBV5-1	TGCGCCAGCAGCTGGGGGTTCCCGGGACAGGGGGCGAGAGGCACTGAAGCTTTCTTT	CASSWGFPGQGARGTEAFF
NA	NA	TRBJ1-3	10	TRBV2	TGTGCCAGCGCTGGAAACACCATATATTTT	CASAGNTIYF
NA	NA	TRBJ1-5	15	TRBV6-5	TGTGCCAGCAGTTACTCGGGCAGCAGCAATCAGCCCCAGCATTTT	CASSYSGSSNQPQHF
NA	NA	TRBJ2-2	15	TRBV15	TGTGCCACCAGCAGAGTAAGGGACGCCAGGGGGGAGCTGTTTTTT	CATSRVRDARGELFF
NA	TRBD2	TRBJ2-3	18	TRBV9	TGTGCCAGCAGCAGCAGCGGGAAGGCCCCCCTCCACACAGATACGCAGTATTTT	CASSSSGKAPLHTDTQYF
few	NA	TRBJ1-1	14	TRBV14	TGTGCCAGCAGGCTCACAGGGCTCAACACTGAAGCTTTCTTT	CASRLTGLNTEAFF
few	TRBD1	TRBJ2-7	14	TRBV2	TGTGCCAGCAGTGAGGTGACAGGGAAATACGAGCAGTACTTC	CASSEVTGKYEQYF
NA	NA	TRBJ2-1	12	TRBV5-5	TGTGCCAGCAGCTCGCAGGGAAAAGAGCAGTTCTTC	CASSSQGKEQFF
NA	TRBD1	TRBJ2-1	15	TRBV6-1	TGTGCCAGCAGCCCGACAGGGGACGACTACAATGAGCAGTTCTTC	CASSPTGDDYNEQFF
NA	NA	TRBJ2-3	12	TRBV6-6	TGTGCCAGCAGTTATATGGAGGATACGCAGTATTTT	CASSYMEDTQYF
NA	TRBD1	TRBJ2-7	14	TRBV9	TGTGCCAGCAGCGATGGGACAGGGCTCTACGAGCAGTACTTC	CASSDGTGLYEQYF
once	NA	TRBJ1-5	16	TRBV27	TGTGCCAGCAGTTCGAGGGGGACACCTAGCAATCAGCCCCAGCATTTT	CASSSRGTPSNQPQHF
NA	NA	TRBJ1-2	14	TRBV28	TGTGCCAGCAGTCCCTACAGGTTCGGCTATGGCTACACCTTC	CASSPYRFGYGYTF
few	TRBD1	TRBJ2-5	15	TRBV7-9	TGTGCCAGCAGCTTAGACGCAGGGGGCAGGGAGACCCAGTACTTC	CASSLDAGGRETQYF
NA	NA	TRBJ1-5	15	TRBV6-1	TGTGCCAGCAAAGGGAGAGGGTCAAGCAATCAGCCCCAGCATTTT	CASKGRGSSNQPQHF
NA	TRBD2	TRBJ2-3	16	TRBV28	TGTGCCAGCAGTTTCCCTAGCGGGGTTAGCACAGATACGCAGTATTTT	CASSFPSGVSTDTQYF
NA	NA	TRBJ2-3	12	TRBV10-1	TGCGCCAGCAGTGAGTCGACCGGTACGCAGTATTTT	CASSESTGTQYF
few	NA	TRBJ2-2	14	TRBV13	TGTGCCAGCAGCCACGATCGGAACACCGGGGAGCTGTTTTTT	CASSHDRNTGELFF
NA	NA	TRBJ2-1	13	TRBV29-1	TGCAGCGTCTACATCCCCGGGTTCAATGAGCAGTTCTTC	CSVYIPGFNEQFF
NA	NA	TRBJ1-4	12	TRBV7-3	TGTGCCAGCAGCTTAGAGAAGGAAAAACTGTTTTTT	CASSLEKEKLFF
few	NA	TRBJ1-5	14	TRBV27	TGTGCCAGCAGTTTAACGGGAGCAAAACAGCCCCAGCATTTT	CASSLTGAKQPQHF
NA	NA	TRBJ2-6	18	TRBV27	TGTGCCAGCAGTCTGATGTCACGGGGTTTCTCTGGGGCCAACGTCCTGACTTTC	CASSLMSRGFSGANVLTF
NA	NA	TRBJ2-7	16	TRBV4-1	TGCGCCAGCAGCCGGGGGCGGCAGGGGACCGCCCACGAGCAGTACTTC	CASSRGRQGTAHEQYF
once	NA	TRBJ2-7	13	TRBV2	TGTGCCAGCAGTGACGATTCAGGGGGGGAGCAGTACTTC	CASSDDSGGEQYF
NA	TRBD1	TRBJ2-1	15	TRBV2	TGTGCCAGCAGGTCTCACCCCGGGACAGGGAATGAGCAGTTCTTC	CASRSHPGTGNEQFF
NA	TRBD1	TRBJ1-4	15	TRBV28	TGTGCCAGCAGTTTGACAGGGGGCCTAGGTGAAAAACTGTTTTTT	CASSLTGGLGEKLFF
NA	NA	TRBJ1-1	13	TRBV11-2	TGTGCCAGCAGCTTAACCCTCCAGGGCGAAGCTTTCTTT	CASSLTLQGEAFF
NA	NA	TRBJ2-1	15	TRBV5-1	TGCGCCAGCAGCATTGATGGGGGAGCGGTGAATGAGCAGTTCTTC	CASSIDGGAVNEQFF
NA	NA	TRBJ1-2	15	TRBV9	TGTGCCAGCAGCGTACCGGCGGAGGGGCCCTATGGCTACACCTTC	CASSVPAEGPYGYTF
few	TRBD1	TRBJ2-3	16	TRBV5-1	TGCGCCAGCAGCTTGGGGGGACAGGGGTACACAGATACGCAGTATTTT	CASSLGGQGYTDTQYF
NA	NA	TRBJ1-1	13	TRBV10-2	TGCGCCAGCGATGAAATCGAGGGCACTGAAGCTTTCTTT	CASDEIEGTEAFF
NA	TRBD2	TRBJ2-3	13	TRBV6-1	TGTGCCAGTCAGCGGGGGGGCACAGATACGCAGTATTTT	CASQRGGTDTQYF
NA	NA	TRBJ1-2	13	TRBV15	TGTGCCACCAGCAGAGGTCAGGGTGATGGCTACACCTTC	CATSRGQGDGYTF
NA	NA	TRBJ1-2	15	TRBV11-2	TGTGCCAGCAGCTCCCTGATCTTACCGAACTATGGCTACACCTTC	CASSSLILPNYGYTF
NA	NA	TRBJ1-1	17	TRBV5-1	TGCGCCAGCAGTTCCCGGCCCTCGGAGGCAGCGGGCACTGAAGCTTTCTTT	CASSSRPSEAAGTEAFF
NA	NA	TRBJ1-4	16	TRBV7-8	TGTGCCAGCAGCCACAACTTACAGGGAACTAATGAAAAACTGTTTTTT	CASSHNLQGTNEKLFF
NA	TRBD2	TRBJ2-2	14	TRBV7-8	TGTGCCAGCAGTTCCACTAGCGGGGTACGGGAGCTGTTTTTT	CASSSTSGVRELFF
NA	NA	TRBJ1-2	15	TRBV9	TGTGCCAGCAGCGTAGCAGTGGGAGGGCACTATGGCTACACCTTC	CASSVAVGGHYGYTF
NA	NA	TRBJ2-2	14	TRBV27	TGTGCCAGCAGCCTGGGGGTGAACACCGGGGAGCTGTTTTTT	CASSLGVNTGELFF
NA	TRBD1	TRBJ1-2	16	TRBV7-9	TGTGCCAGCAGCTTAGGGTGGGACAGGGTGGATTATGGCTACACCTTC	CASSLGWDRVDYGYTF
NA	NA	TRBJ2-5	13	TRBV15	TGTGCCACCAGCAGAGACAGGGAAGAGACCCAGTACTTC	CATSRDREETQYF
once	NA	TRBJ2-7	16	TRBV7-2	TGTGCCAGCAGCCTAGGCCCGGGAAATCGAGAATACGAGCAGTACTTC	CASSLGPGNREYEQYF
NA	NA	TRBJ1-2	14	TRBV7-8	TGTGCCAGCAGCTTAGCGCTGGGGGCCAATGGCTACACCTTC	CASSLALGANGYTF
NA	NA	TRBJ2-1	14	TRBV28	TGTGCCAGCAGTTTATTAGCAGGGAGGAATGAGCAGTTCTTC	CASSLLAGRNEQFF
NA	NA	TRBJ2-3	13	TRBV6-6	TGTGCCAGCAGTTTGGAGGGGGCAGATACGCAGTATTTT	CASSLEGADTQYF
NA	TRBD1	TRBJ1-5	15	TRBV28	TGTGCCAGCAGTTTCGGGAGGGGGCCCAATCAGCCCCAGCATTTT	CASSFGRGPNQPQHF
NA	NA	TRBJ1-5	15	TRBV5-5	TGTGCCAGCACCACAGTGGCAGGGGGCAATCAGCCCCAGCATTTT	CASTTVAGGNQPQHF
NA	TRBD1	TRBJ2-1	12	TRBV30	TGTGCCTTGGCCGGGACAGGCAATGAGCAGTTCTTC	CALAGTGNEQFF
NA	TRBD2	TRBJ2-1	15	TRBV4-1	TGCGCCAGCGCCCCACGGGGGGACTTATACAATGAGCAGTTCTTC	CASAPRGDLYNEQFF
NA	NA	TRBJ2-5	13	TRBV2	TGTGCCAGCAGTACCTTGCTCGGGGAGACCCAGTACTTC	CASSTLLGETQYF
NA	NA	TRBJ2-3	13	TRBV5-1	TGCGCCAGCAGCTCAGGCGAGGCAGATACGCAGTATTTT	CASSSGEADTQYF
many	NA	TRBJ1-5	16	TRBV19	TGTGCCAGTAGTTATATAGGCAGGGGTAGCAATCAGCCCCAGCATTTT	CASSYIGRGSNQPQHF
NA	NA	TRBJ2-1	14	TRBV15	TGTGCCACTATGGACTTGAGCTCCTACAATGAGCAGTTCTTC	CATMDLSSYNEQFF
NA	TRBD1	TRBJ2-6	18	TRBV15	TGTGCCACCAGCGGTCCCGGGACAGTGGCCTCTGGGGCCAACGTCCTGACTTTC	CATSGPGTVASGANVLTF
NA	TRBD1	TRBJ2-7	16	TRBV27	TGTGCCAGCAGTTTTACCGGGACAGGGGGTCGGTACGAGCAGTACTTC	CASSFTGTGGRYEQYF
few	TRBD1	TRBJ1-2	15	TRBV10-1	TGCGCCAGCAGTGTCCAGGACAGGGATCACTATGGCTACACCTTC	CASSVQDRDHYGYTF